What follows are 3 T cell receptor beta chains derived from one specimen sequenced in a study of blood T cell repertoires in COVID-19 (dated by TCRdb to the early 2020s). Library preparation used the immunoSEQ multiplex PCR assay. This is the immuneACCESS table as TCRdb keeps it, with only in-frame sequences that have V and J called. A part of the clones is gone; compared with another copy, unresolved V genes explain less than half, and the rest is unexplained. This sample gives approximately 250,000 clones in total; about 83% of them show up just once. Of the sample, about 1.5% falls within the top ten clones. The sequencing sample was made of peripheral blood. These receptors all come from a middle-aged woman who had recovered from COVID-19.

This clone was recorded a few times. The chain links TRBV7-7 to TRBJ1-5; D remains unclear. Germline V gene lookup returns CDR1 SSHAT and CDR2 FNYEAQ (reference sequence). This CDR3 has 13 amino acids. Trimming took 2 bases from V and 13 from J, leaving 15 bases between them. CDR3 nucleotide sequence: TGTGCCAGCAGCTTAACGGTTTGGTCCCGTCAGCATTTT. It is translated as CASSLTVWSRQHF.

This clone has just one count. The chain uses TRBV5-4 and TRBJ2-7, with 15 bases that match TRBD2. The germline CDR1 and CDR2 sequences are SGHNT and YYREEE (reference sequence). V dropped 4 bases and J dropped 5; count of bases not matched to a gene: 7. This CDR3 comprises 16 residues. CDR3 coding DNA: TGTGCCAGCAGCCCCTTGGGACTAGCGGGGGGAAACGAGCAGTACTTC. This gives the protein CASSPLGLAGGNEQYF.

The chain links TRBV28 to TRBJ1-2, with D tentatively TRBD1 (5 bases). The V and J ends lost 5 bases and 0 bases respectively, with 19 bases between them. Germline loops: CDR1 MDHEN, CDR2 SYDVKM. This CDR3 is 17 amino acids long. CDR3 loop: CASSPGDGLEANYGYTF. CDR3 nucleotide sequence: TGTGCCAGCAGTCCGGGGGACGGACTTGAGGCTAACTATGGCTACACCTTC.